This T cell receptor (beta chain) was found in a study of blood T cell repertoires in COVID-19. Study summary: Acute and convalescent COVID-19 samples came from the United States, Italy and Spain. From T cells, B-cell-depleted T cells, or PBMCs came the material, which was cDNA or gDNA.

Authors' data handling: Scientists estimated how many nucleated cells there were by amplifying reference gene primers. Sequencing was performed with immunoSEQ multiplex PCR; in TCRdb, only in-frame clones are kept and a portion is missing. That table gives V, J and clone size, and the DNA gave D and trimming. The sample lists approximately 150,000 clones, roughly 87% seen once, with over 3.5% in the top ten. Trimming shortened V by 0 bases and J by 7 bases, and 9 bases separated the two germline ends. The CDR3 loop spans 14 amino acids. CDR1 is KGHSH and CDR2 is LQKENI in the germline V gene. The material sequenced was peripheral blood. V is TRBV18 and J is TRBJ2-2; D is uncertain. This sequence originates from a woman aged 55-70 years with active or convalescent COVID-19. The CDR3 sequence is CASSPPAMNGELFF. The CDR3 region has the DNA TGTGCCAGCTCACCACCCGCTATGAACGGGGAGCTGTTTTTT.